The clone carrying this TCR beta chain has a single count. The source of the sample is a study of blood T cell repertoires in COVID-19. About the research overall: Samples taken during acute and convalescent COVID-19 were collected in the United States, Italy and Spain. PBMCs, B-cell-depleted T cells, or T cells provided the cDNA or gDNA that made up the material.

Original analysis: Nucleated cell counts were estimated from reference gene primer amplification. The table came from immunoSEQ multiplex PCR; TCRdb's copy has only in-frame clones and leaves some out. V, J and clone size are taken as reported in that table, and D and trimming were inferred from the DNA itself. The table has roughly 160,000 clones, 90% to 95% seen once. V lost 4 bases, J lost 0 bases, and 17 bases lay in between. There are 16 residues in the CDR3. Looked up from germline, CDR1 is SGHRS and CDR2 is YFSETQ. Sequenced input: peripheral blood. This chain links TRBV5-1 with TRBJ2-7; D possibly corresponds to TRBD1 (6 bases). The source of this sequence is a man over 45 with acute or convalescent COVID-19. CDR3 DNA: TGCGCCAGCAGCCCGGAGGAAAGGGGGAACTCCTACGAGCAGTACGTC. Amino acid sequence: CASSPEERGNSYEQYV.